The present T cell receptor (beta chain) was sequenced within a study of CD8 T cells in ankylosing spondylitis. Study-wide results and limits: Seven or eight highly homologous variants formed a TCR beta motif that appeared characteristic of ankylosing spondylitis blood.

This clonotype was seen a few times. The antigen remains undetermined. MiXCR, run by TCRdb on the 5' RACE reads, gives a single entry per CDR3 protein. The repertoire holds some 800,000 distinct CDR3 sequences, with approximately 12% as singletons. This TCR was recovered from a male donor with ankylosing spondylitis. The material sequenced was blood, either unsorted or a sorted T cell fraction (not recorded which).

This chain's CDR3 is CASTGHFSGANVLTF. For the CDR3, the DNA is TGTGCCAGCACGGGACATTTCTCTGGGGCCAACGTCCTGACTTTC. V gene TRBV6-1 combines with J gene TRBJ2-6; D may be TRBD1 (6 bases). This CDR3 spans 15 amino acids. V was pared by 7 bases and J by 0 bases, with 10 bases between. CDR1 MNHNS and CDR2 SASEGT come from the germline V gene.